Listed below are T cell receptor beta chains from one sample, sequenced in a study of blood T cell repertoires in COVID-19. Repertoires were generated with immunoSEQ multiplex PCR, while TCRdb's copy carries only in-frame clones and drops some. Among roughly 150,000 clones, around 90% were seen once, and the ten largest hold under 3%. Sequenced sample: peripheral blood. The receptors originated from a woman older than 75 with COVID-19, enrolled during active disease. Both conserved end residues are part of each CDR3.

J gene: TRBJ2-7
V gene: TRBV6-6
CDR3 protein: CASRNTGGAYEQYF

J gene: TRBJ2-5
V gene: TRBV3-1/TRBV3-2
CDR3 protein: CASSQDLAGTGETQYF

J gene: TRBJ1-2
V gene: TRBV7-6
CDR3 protein: CASSTGGLGYGYTF

J gene: TRBJ2-3
V gene: TRBV19
CDR3 protein: CASSIPSGGTDTQYF

J gene: TRBJ2-7
V gene: TRBV7-2
CDR3 protein: CASSLREWGTYEQYF

J gene: TRBJ2-1
V gene: TRBV7-2
CDR3 protein: CASSSEQELGQFF

J gene: TRBJ2-1
V gene: TRBV6-2/TRBV6-3
CDR3 protein: CASSLQGRNEQFF

J gene: TRBJ1-2
V gene: TRBV5-8
CDR3 protein: CASSKDQTGRGALGGYGYTF

J gene: TRBJ1-2
V gene: TRBV6-5
CDR3 protein: CASSYSNRGTYGYTF

J gene: TRBJ2-4
V gene: TRBV7-2
CDR3 protein: CASSLGRGRENIQYF

J gene: TRBJ2-7
V gene: TRBV27
CDR3 protein: CASTTTGTSGFQYF

J gene: TRBJ2-7
V gene: TRBV5-6
CDR3 protein: CASSLGGTSGIYEQYF

J gene: TRBJ2-1
V gene: TRBV11-2
CDR3 protein: CASSEKGTGYNEQFF

J gene: TRBJ1-5
V gene: TRBV19
CDR3 protein: CASSTTGGGYSNQPQHF

J gene: TRBJ1-2
V gene: TRBV4-3
CDR3 protein: CASSQYTGQGTYGYTF

J gene: TRBJ1-2
V gene: TRBV3-1/TRBV3-2
CDR3 protein: CASSQGVSNYGYTF

J gene: TRBJ1-5
V gene: TRBV12-3/TRBV12-4
CDR3 protein: CASRGESGQPQHF

J gene: TRBJ2-7
V gene: TRBV7-2
CDR3 protein: CASSLASAGGGYEQYF

J gene: TRBJ2-5
V gene: TRBV10-3
CDR3 protein: CAISEGTSGRKGPPETQYF

J gene: TRBJ2-3
V gene: TRBV5-4
CDR3 protein: CASSPQGDTQYF

J gene: TRBJ2-7
V gene: TRBV20-1
CDR3 protein: CSASKDSRLAGGVDEQYF

J gene: TRBJ2-7
V gene: TRBV7-2
CDR3 protein: CASSLGISTYEQYF

J gene: TRBJ2-2
V gene: TRBV28
CDR3 protein: CASSLGGLNTGELFF

J gene: TRBJ2-3
V gene: TRBV24-1
CDR3 protein: CATSSSGRADTQYF

J gene: TRBJ1-4
V gene: TRBV2
CDR3 protein: CASRSGQGNEKLFF

J gene: TRBJ1-1
V gene: TRBV3-1/TRBV3-2
CDR3 protein: CASSQGTGNTEAFF

J gene: TRBJ1-3
V gene: TRBV6-5
CDR3 protein: CASSSPSNTIYF